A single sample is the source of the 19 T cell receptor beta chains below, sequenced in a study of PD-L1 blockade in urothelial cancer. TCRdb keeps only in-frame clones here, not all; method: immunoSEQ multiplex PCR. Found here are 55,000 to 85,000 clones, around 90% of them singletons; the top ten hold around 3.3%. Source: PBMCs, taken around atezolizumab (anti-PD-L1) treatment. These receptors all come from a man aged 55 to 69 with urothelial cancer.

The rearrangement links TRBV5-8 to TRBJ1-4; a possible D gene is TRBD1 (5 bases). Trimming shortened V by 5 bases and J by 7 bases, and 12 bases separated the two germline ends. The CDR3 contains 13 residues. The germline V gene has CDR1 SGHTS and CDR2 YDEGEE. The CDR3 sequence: CASRGRGSEKLFF. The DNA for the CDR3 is TGTGCCAGCAGGGGAAGGGGAAGTGAAAAACTGTTTTTT.

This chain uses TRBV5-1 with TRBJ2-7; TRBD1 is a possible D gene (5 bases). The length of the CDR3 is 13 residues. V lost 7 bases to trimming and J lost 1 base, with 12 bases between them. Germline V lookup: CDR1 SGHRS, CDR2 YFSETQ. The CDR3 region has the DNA TGCGCCAGCCGGCAGGGCGATTCCTACGAGCAGTACTTC. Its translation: CASRQGDSYEQYF.

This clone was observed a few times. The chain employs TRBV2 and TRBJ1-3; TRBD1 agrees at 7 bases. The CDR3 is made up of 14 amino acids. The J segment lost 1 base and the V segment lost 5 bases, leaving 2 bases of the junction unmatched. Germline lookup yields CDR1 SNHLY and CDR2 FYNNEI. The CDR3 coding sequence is TGTGCCAGCAGTCGACAGGGATCTGGAAACACCATATATTTT. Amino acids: CASSRQGSGNTIYF.

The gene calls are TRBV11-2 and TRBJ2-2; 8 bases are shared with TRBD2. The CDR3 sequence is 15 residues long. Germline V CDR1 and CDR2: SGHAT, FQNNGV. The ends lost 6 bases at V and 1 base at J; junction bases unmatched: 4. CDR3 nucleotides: TGTGCCAGCAGAAACCTAGCGGGGAACACCGGGGAGCTGTTTTTT. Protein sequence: CASRNLAGNTGELFF.

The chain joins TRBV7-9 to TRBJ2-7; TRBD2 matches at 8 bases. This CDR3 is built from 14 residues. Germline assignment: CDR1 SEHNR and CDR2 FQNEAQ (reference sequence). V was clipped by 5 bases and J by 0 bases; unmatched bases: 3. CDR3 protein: CASSQTSASYEQYF. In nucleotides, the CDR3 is TGTGCCAGCAGCCAGACTAGCGCCTCCTACGAGCAGTACTTC.

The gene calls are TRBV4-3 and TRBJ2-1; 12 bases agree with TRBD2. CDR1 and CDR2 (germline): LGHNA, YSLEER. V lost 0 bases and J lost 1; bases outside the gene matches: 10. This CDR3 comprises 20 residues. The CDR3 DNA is TGCGCCAGCAGCCAAGATATGGCTAGCGGGAGGGCAGGGTCCTACAATGAGCAGTTCTTC. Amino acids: CASSQDMASGRAGSYNEQFF.

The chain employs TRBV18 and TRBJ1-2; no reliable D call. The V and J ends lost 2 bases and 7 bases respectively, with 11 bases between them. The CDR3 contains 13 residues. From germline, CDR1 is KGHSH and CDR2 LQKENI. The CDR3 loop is CASSPDPASGYTF. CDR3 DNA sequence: TGTGCCAGCTCACCAGACCCAGCGTCTGGCTACACCTTC.

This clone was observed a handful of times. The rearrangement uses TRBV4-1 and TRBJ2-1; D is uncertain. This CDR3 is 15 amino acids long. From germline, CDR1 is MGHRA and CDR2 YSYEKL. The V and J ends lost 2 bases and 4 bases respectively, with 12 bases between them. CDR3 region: CASSQSQEQYNEQFF. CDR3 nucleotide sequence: TGCGCCAGCAGCCAATCGCAGGAACAGTACAATGAGCAGTTCTTC.

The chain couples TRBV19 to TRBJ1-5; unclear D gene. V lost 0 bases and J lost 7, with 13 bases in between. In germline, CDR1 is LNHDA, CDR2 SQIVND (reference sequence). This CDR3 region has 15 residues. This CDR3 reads CASSIDFRHKQPQHF. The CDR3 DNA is TGTGCCAGTAGTATAGATTTTCGCCACAAACAGCCCCAGCATTTT. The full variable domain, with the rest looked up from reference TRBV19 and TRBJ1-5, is DGGITQSPKYLFRKEGQNVTLSCEQNLNHDAMYWYRQDPGQGLRLIYYSQIVNDFQKGDIAEGYSVSREKKESFPLTVTSAQKNPTAFYLCASSIDFRHKQPQHFGDGTRLSIL.

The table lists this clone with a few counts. The CDR3 loop reads CASSPRAGGQEQFF. Written as DNA, the CDR3 is TGTGCCAGCAGCCCCCGAGCGGGAGGGCAGGAGCAGTTCTTC. The chain joins TRBV6-5 to TRBJ2-1; 10 nucleotides match TRBD2. The junction had 9 bases not matched to a gene; V was cut back by 6 bases and J by 10 bases. CDR3 length: 14 residues. The germline CDR1 and CDR2 sequences are MNHEY and SVGAGI.

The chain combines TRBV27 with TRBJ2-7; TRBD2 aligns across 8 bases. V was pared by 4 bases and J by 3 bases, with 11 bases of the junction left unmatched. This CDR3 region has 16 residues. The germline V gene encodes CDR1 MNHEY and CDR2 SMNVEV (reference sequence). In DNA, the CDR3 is TGTGCCAGCAGTTCCTCTCTAGCGGGCGTGCGCTACGAGCAGTACTTC. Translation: CASSSSLAGVRYEQYF.

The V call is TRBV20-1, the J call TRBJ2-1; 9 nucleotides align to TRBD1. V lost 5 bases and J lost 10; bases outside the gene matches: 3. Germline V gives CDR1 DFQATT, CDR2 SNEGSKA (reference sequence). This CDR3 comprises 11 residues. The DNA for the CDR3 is TGCAGTGCTTGGGACAGGGTAGAGCAGTTCTTC. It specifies CSAWDRVEQFF.

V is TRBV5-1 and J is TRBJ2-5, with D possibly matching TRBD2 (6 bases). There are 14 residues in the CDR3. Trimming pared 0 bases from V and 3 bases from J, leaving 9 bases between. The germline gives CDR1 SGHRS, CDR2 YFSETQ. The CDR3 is CASSLGREKETQYF. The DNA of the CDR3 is TGCGCCAGCAGCTTGGGGCGGGAAAAAGAGACCCAGTACTTC.

In DNA form, the CDR3 reads TGCGCCAGCAGCTTCGGACAGACCACTAACTATGGCTACACCTTC. This translates into CASSFGQTTNYGYTF. The chain links TRBV5-1 to TRBJ1-2; tentative D call: TRBD1 (6 bases). Trimming stripped 2 bases from V and 0 bases from J, with 11 bases between. CDR3 length: 15 residues. Germline CDR1 is SGHRS and CDR2 is YFSETQ.

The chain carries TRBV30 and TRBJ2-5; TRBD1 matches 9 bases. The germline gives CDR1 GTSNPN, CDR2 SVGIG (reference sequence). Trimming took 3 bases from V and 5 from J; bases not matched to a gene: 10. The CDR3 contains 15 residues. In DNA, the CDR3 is TGTGCCTGGAGAGTTGCGGGACAGGGAACGGAGACCCAGTACTTC. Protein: CAWRVAGQGTETQYF.

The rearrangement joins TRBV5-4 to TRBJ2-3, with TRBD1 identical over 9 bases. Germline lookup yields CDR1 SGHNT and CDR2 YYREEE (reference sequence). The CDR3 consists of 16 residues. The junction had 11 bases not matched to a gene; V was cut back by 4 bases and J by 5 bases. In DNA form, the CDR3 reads TGTGCCAGCAGCACCACAGGGGGCGCTTTGGAAGATACGCAGTATTTT. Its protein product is CASSTTGGALEDTQYF.

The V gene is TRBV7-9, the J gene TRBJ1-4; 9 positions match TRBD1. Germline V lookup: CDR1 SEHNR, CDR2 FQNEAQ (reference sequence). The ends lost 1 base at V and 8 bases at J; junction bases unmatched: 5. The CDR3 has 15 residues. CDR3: CASSLEQGAQEKLFF. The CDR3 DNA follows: TGTGCCAGCAGCTTAGAACAGGGGGCTCAGGAAAAACTGTTTTTT.

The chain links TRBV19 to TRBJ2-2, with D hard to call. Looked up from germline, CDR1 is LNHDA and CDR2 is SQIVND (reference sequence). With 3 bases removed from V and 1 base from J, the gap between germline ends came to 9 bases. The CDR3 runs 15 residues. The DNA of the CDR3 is TGTGCCAGTAGTATGCGGAGTTTGAACACCGGGGAGCTGTTTTTT. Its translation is CASSMRSLNTGELFF.

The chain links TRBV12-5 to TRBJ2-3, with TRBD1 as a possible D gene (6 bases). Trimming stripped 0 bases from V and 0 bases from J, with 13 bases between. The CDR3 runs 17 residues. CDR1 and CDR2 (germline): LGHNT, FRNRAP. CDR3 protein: CASGLVSDRNSTDTQYF. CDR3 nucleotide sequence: TGTGCTAGTGGTTTGGTTTCGGACAGAAATAGCACAGATACGCAGTATTTT.